Following are 27 T cell receptor beta chains from one sample sequenced in a study of chemoradiotherapy in HPV16-positive cancers. Some clones are missing from TCRdb's copy, which holds only in-frame ones; the method was immunoSEQ multiplex PCR. Of roughly 12,000 clones listed, around three fifths were seen once; the top ten hold 20%. The sample here was taken from a patient who underwent chemoradiotherapy. The receptors come from a human donor with HPV-associated anogenital cancer.

The chain employs TRBV27 and TRBJ2-3, with D uncertain. Trimming shortened V by 8 bases and J by 2 bases, and 5 bases separated the two germline ends. Germline values: CDR1 MNHEY, CDR2 SMNVEV (reference sequence). This CDR3 is 11 amino acids long. CDR3 DNA sequence: TGTGCCAGCTACGACACAGATACGCAGTATTTT. It yields the protein CASYDTDTQYF.

The V gene is TRBV11-2, the J gene TRBJ2-7, with D hard to call. The CDR3 length is 13 residues. Germline V gives CDR1 SGHAT, CDR2 FQNNGV. V shed 0 bases and J shed 3 bases, with 6 bases lying between them. CDR3 sequence reads: CASSLEYGYEQYF. CDR3 DNA: TGTGCCAGCAGCTTAGAGTACGGCTACGAGCAGTACTTC.

The CDR3 region is CASRGGTLQETQYF. CDR3 sequence (DNA): TGTGCCAGCCGGGGGGGTACCTTACAAGAGACCCAGTACTTC. The chain links TRBV2 to TRBJ2-5; 8 bases agree with TRBD2. The CDR3 totals 14 residues. The germline V gene has CDR1 SNHLY and CDR2 FYNNEI. J lost 2 bases, V lost 8 bases, and 7 bases had no gene match.

The chain couples TRBV10-2 to TRBJ2-7, with D unclear. Trimming cost V 2 bases and J 6 bases, with 11 bases left between them. Germline V gives CDR1 WSHSY, CDR2 SAAADI. The CDR3 extends over 13 amino acids. For the CDR3, the DNA is TGCGCCAGCAGTGAGGGGTACGGGCGCGAGCAGTACTTC. It specifies CASSEGYGREQYF.

DNA of the CDR3: TGCAGCGTCGAGGACAGGGTTAATGAAAAACTGTTTTTT. Protein sequence: CSVEDRVNEKLFF. This chain joins TRBV29-1 and TRBJ1-4; 8 bases agree with TRBD1. Germline V lookup: CDR1 SQVTM, CDR2 ANQGSEA. The CDR3 is made up of 13 amino acids. V dropped 6 bases and J dropped 4; count of bases not matched to a gene: 4.

V and J are TRBV5-1 and TRBJ1-1; 7 nucleotides line up with TRBD1. This CDR3 contains 14 residues. Germline V gene sequence: CDR1 SGHRS, CDR2 YFSETQ. Trimming cost V 4 bases and J 0 bases; bases outside gene matches: 3. DNA for the CDR3: TGCGCCAGCAGCGTGGACAGGATGAACACTGAAGCTTTCTTT. Translating gives CASSVDRMNTEAFF.

V gene TRBV27 combines with J gene TRBJ1-2; D gene unclear. The V gene lost 5 bases and the J gene lost 8 bases, with 12 bases spanning the gap. CDR1 is MNHEY and CDR2 is SMNVEV in the germline V gene (reference sequence). CDR3 length: 12 residues. CDR3 amino acids: CASSGPGRGYTF. Here the CDR3 DNA reads TGTGCCAGCAGTGGCCCAGGTCGAGGCTACACCTTC.

With respect to this clone: The junction does not match germline at one end; this may be a read error. The CDR3 sequence: CASSIHHTSYEQYF. The CDR3 nucleotides are TGTGCTAGCAGCATACACCATACCTCCTACGAGCAGTACTTC. V and J are TRBV7-7 and TRBJ2-7, with D uncertain. The CDR3 sequence is 14 residues long. CDR1 SSHAT and CDR2 FNYEAQ come from the germline V gene (reference sequence).

This clone occurred a few times. The genes are TRBV7-6 and TRBJ2-1, with 8 bases aligning to TRBD1. J was trimmed by 14 bases and V by 4 bases; bases with no gene match: 7. In germline, CDR1 is SGHVS, CDR2 FNYEAQ. This CDR3 has 12 amino acids. DNA for the CDR3: TGTGCCAGCAGCTACCTACAGGGGGAGAAGTTCTTC. It yields the protein CASSYLQGEKFF.

This clone ranks as medium-sized. This chain joins TRBV4-1 and TRBJ1-2; D remains unclear. Germline values: CDR1 MGHRA, CDR2 YSYEKL. This CDR3 is 12 amino acids long. Trimming pared 4 bases from V and 2 bases from J, leaving 5 bases between. The DNA for the CDR3 is TGCGCCAGCAGCCCCGACAACTATGGCTACACCTTC. Encoded protein: CASSPDNYGYTF.

The chain is built from TRBV5-6 and TRBJ1-1; D gene unclear. CDR1 is SGHDT and CDR2 is YYEEEE in the germline V gene. Deletions cut 0 bases from V and 1 base from J, with 7 bases between. This CDR3 spans 14 amino acids. Here the CDR3 reads CASSLGQKNTEAFF. CDR3 nucleotide sequence: TGTGCCAGCAGCTTGGGCCAGAAGAACACTGAAGCTTTCTTT.

The chain links TRBV30 to TRBJ1-1, with D unclear. CDR1 is GTSNPN, CDR2 SVGIG, per germline (reference sequence). The germline V and J ends were trimmed by 7 bases and 0 bases, with 12 bases remaining between them. This CDR3 has 13 residues. CDR3 amino acids: CASKRNMNTEAFF. Here the CDR3 DNA reads TGTGCCTCGAAACGGAACATGAACACTGAAGCTTTCTTT.

The V and J genes are TRBV5-1 and TRBJ1-1; TRBD1 matches at 9 bases. The CDR3 has 15 residues. J was trimmed by 5 bases and V by 0 bases; bases with no gene match: 5. The germline CDR1 and CDR2 sequences are SGHRS and YFSETQ. DNA of the CDR3: TGCGCCAGCAGCTTGGTGACAGGGGGGAGAACTGAAGCTTTCTTT. Its protein product is CASSLVTGGRTEAFF.

The V gene is TRBV7-2, the J gene TRBJ2-1; 9 nucleotides agree with TRBD2. Per the germline V gene, CDR1 is SGHTA and CDR2 is FQGNSA. The CDR3 is 17 amino acids. V lost 1 base, J lost 7 bases, and 11 bases stayed unmatched. CDR3 in amino acids: CASSLDWALAGLNEQFF. The DNA of the CDR3 is TGTGCCAGCAGCTTAGATTGGGCGCTAGCGGGGCTTAATGAGCAGTTCTTC.

This chain joins TRBV18 and TRBJ1-2, with 7 nucleotides matching TRBD1. V was pared by 3 bases and J by 7 bases, with 8 bases of the junction left unmatched. The CDR3 has 14 amino acids. Germline V lookup: CDR1 KGHSH, CDR2 LQKENI. The CDR3 reads CASSPPTGSGGYTF. The CDR3 nucleotides are TGTGCCAGCTCACCTCCGACAGGGAGTGGTGGCTACACCTTC.

This clone occurred once. The chain joins TRBV20-1 to TRBJ1-1; 7 nucleotides agree with TRBD1. The CDR3 totals 11 residues. Losses at the gene ends were 6 bases for V and 7 bases for J; bases not matched to a gene: 5. The V gene's germline CDR1 is DFQATT and CDR2 SNEGSKA (reference sequence). The DNA of the CDR3 is TGCAGTGCGTACAGGGGAGGTGAAGCTTTCTTT. This translates into CSAYRGGEAFF.

This chain uses TRBV7-3 with TRBJ2-2; D may be TRBD2 (5 bases). Germline assignment: CDR1 SGHTA and CDR2 FQGTGA. The CDR3 runs 14 residues. V lost 0 bases to trimming and J lost 6 bases, with 8 bases between them. In DNA form, the CDR3 reads TGTGCCAGCAGCTTAACGGGGAGTCCCGGGGAGCTGTTTTTT. Translating it yields CASSLTGSPGELFF.

This clone was seen more than once but under ten times. The gene calls are TRBV4-2 and TRBJ1-1; unclear D gene. The V gene lost 0 bases and the J gene lost 3 bases, with 17 bases spanning the gap. Germline-derived CDR1 and CDR2 are LGHNA and YNFKEQ. CDR3 length equals 17 residues. DNA for the CDR3: TGTGCCAGCAGCCAAGAAAGGGTCGCATTTGGGGACACTGAAGCTTTCTTT. It translates to CASSQERVAFGDTEAFF.

The V call is TRBV2, the J call TRBJ2-7; the D gene could be TRBD1 or TRBD2 (5 bases each). CDR3 length: 18 amino acids. V lost 2 bases to trimming and J lost 0 bases, with 20 bases between them. Germline-derived CDR1 and CDR2 are SNHLY and FYNNEI. The CDR3 nucleotides read TGTGCCAGCAGTGAAAATAGTCCGACGTGGGGGTCCTCCTACGAGCAGTACTTC. It translates to CASSENSPTWGSSYEQYF.

The V call is TRBV6-5, the J call TRBJ2-2; D is uncertain. The CDR3 spans 15 residues. Germline CDR1 MNHEY, CDR2 SVGAGI. Trimming cost V 0 bases and J 4 bases, with 9 bases left between them. The CDR3 DNA follows: TGTGCCAGCAGTTACTCGACTCGTGGCACCGGGGAGCTGTTTTTT. Amino acid sequence: CASSYSTRGTGELFF.

This clone was found a few times. The V gene is TRBV19, the J gene TRBJ2-2; a possible D gene is TRBD1 (5 bases). Trimming took off 6 bases at V and 6 bases at J, with 17 bases between the two ends. Germline V CDR1 and CDR2: LNHDA, SQIVND (reference sequence). This CDR3 spans 15 amino acids. The DNA for the CDR3 is TGTGCCAGTAGCCCTCAGGGTTCTAAGGCCGGGGAGCTGTTTTTT. This translates into CASSPQGSKAGELFF.

The rearrangement links TRBV5-5 to TRBJ1-6; D is unclear. The ends were cut back, 0 bases at V and 7 bases at J, with 8 bases in the middle. The germline V gene has CDR1 SGHKS and CDR2 YYEKEE (reference sequence). The CDR3 sequence is 14 residues long. The CDR3 loop reads CASSLVMGNSPLHF. CDR3 DNA sequence: TGTGCCAGCAGCTTGGTCATGGGCAATTCACCCCTCCACTTT.

J is TRBJ2-7 and V is TRBV7-6; D possibly corresponds to TRBD1 (6 bases). Trimming removed 1 base from V and 0 bases from J, with 10 bases in between. CDR1 and CDR2 from the germline V gene are SGHVS and FNYEAQ. CDR3 length: 15 amino acids. CDR3 protein: CASSLGPGASYEQYF. For the CDR3, the DNA is TGTGCCAGCAGCTTAGGGCCAGGGGCCTCCTACGAGCAGTACTTC.

The chain employs TRBV28 and TRBJ2-2, with D possibly TRBD2 on 5 matching bases. The ends were cut back, 7 bases at V and 0 bases at J, with 18 bases in the middle. CDR3 length: 17 residues. In germline, CDR1 is MDHEN, CDR2 SYDVKM. Written as DNA, the CDR3 is TGTGCCAGCAACAACCCCGAGGGCAGACCGAACACCGGGGAGCTGTTTTTT. Protein: CASNNPEGRPNTGELFF.

V is TRBV7-2 and J is TRBJ2-1; 11 bases agree with TRBD2. The V and J ends lost 2 bases and 10 bases, in that order; junction bases with no gene match: 10. In germline, CDR1 is SGHTA, CDR2 FQGNSA. There are 16 residues in the CDR3. The CDR3: CASSLIAGGPGSEQFF. In nucleotides, the CDR3 is TGTGCCAGCAGCTTAATAGCGGGGGGGCCGGGGAGCGAGCAGTTCTTC.

The genes are TRBV28 and TRBJ2-1; TRBD1 matches 7 bases. V was pared by 5 bases and J by 5 bases, with 12 bases of the junction left unmatched. Germline CDR1 and CDR2: MDHEN and SYDVKM. This CDR3 region has 16 residues. In DNA, the CDR3 is TGTGCCAGCAGTCCCCGGGACAGACTTTCAAACAATGAGCAGTTCTTC. Translation gives CASSPRDRLSNNEQFF.

J is TRBJ2-7 and V is TRBV11-2, with 9 bases fitting TRBD2. After removal of 3 bases from V and 2 bases from J, the junction contained 2 bases not matched to a gene. The CDR3 has 14 amino acids. Looked up from germline, CDR1 is SGHAT and CDR2 is FQNNGV. CDR3 protein: CASSFGGGAYEQYF. The CDR3 coding sequence is TGTGCCAGCAGCTTTGGCGGGGGGGCCTACGAGCAGTACTTC. Drawing the rest from reference TRBV11-2 and TRBJ2-7, the complete variable domain is EAGVAQSPRYKIIEKRQSVAFWCNPISGHATLYWYQQILGQGPKLLIQFQNNGVVDDSQLPKDRFSAERLKGVDSTLKIQPAKLEDSAVYLCASSFGGGAYEQYFGPGTRLTVT.